The 17 T cell receptor beta chains in this list originate from one sample, sequenced in a study of T cell responses to AZD1222 COVID-19 vaccine. The method was immunoSEQ multiplex PCR; TCRdb's version includes in-frame clones alone and lacks a portion of them. The sample has some 170,000 clones; 90% to 95% are singletons. The source material was peripheral blood, sampled on day 0 of AZD1222 vaccination. Receptor source: an adult in good health.

The J gene is TRBJ2-1, the V gene TRBV19, with unresolved D. CDR3 length equals 13 residues. Germline values: CDR1 LNHDA, CDR2 SQIVND (reference sequence). Trimming took 0 bases from V and 5 from J, leaving 5 bases between them. For the CDR3, the DNA is TGTGCCAGTAGTATAGATCGGGACAATGAGCAGTTCTTC. It is translated as CASSIDRDNEQFF.

The chain joins TRBV7-9 to TRBJ2-5, with D perhaps matching TRBD2 (5 bases). Germline V lookup: CDR1 SEHNR, CDR2 FQNEAQ (reference sequence). This CDR3 has 16 amino acids. V was shortened by 4 bases and J by 6 bases, with 21 bases between the two germline ends. DNA for the CDR3: TGTGCCAGCAGCTCTAACCCCGGGCCTCGGGGAAAGACCCAGTACTTC. Encoded protein: CASSSNPGPRGKTQYF. The full variable domain, in which reference TRBV7-9 and TRBJ2-5 provide the parts outside the CDR3, is DTGVSQNPRHKITKRGQNVTFRCDPISEHNRLYWYRQTLGQGPEFLTYFQNEAQLEKSRLLSDRFSAERPKGSFSTLEIQRTEQGDSAMYLCASSSNPGPRGKTQYFGPGTRLLVL.

The chain is built from TRBV20-1 and TRBJ2-3, with 9 nucleotides matching TRBD2. CDR3 length equals 15 residues. With V trimmed by 3 bases and J by 2 bases, 6 bases remained unmatched. CDR1 is DFQATT, CDR2 SNEGSKA, per germline (reference sequence). CDR3 coding DNA: TGCAGTGCTAGTCCCCTAGCGGGGCTCACAGATACGCAGTATTTT. This encodes CSASPLAGLTDTQYF.

The CDR3, as DNA: TGTGCCAGCAGTTTCCCAGGACCCCACGTTCTCAACTATGGCTACACCTTC. Translating gives CASSFPGPHVLNYGYTF. V and J are TRBV28 and TRBJ1-2; the D is unclear. V dropped 3 bases and J dropped 2 bases, with 19 bases sitting between them. CDR1 is MDHEN and CDR2 is SYDVKM in the germline V gene. The CDR3 runs to 17 residues.

The CDR3 loop is CASSQVGGGDYNEQFF. The DNA of the CDR3 is TGTGCCAGCAGCCAAGTGGGCGGGGGAGACTACAATGAGCAGTTCTTC. The chain recombines TRBV14 with TRBJ2-1; 7 bases map to TRBD2. This CDR3 has 16 amino acids. Looked up from germline, CDR1 is SGHDN and CDR2 is FVKESK. The V segment lost 1 base and the J segment 3 bases; nucleotides outside the gene matches: 6. Combining the CDR3 with reference TRBV14 and TRBJ2-1 gives the whole variable domain EAGVTQFPSHSVIEKGQTVTLRCDPISGHDNLYWYRRVMGKEIKFLLHFVKESKQDESGMPNNRFLAERTGGTYSTLKVQPAELEDSGVYFCASSQVGGGDYNEQFFGPGTRLTVL.

The chain joins TRBV7-2 to TRBJ2-3; 9 bases agree with TRBD2. The CDR3 loop spans 15 amino acids. CDR1 and CDR2 (germline): SGHTA, FQGNSA. Trimming cost V 1 base and J 1 base; bases outside gene matches: 0. The CDR3 sequence is CASSLGLAGTDTQYF. The CDR3 DNA is TGTGCCAGCAGCTTAGGACTAGCGGGCACAGATACGCAGTATTTT.

The chain employs TRBV27 and TRBJ1-1; TRBD1 is a possible D gene (6 bases). CDR3 length: 14 amino acids. With 4 bases removed from V and 4 bases from J, the gap between germline ends came to 13 bases. The germline CDR1 and CDR2 sequences are MNHEY and SMNVEV (reference sequence). The CDR3 DNA sequence: TGTGCCAGCAGTTCACGGGGGGGCCCCACTGAAGCTTTCTTT. This gives the protein CASSSRGGPTEAFF.

In DNA form, the CDR3 reads TGTGCCAGCAGTTACGGGGGCCAGGGGAGTACGCAGTATTTT. This translates into CASSYGGQGSTQYF. The rearrangement links TRBV6-5 to TRBJ2-3, with D maybe TRBD1 (6 bases). Germline CDR1 reads MNHEY; CDR2 reads SVGAGI. The CDR3 runs 14 residues. V lost 2 bases and J 8 bases, leaving 14 bases between the germline ends.

The chain combines TRBV2 with TRBJ2-3; D might be TRBD1 (6 bases). Per germline, CDR1 SNHLY and CDR2 FYNNEI. With 6 bases removed from V and 4 bases from J, the gap between germline ends came to 17 bases. The CDR3 runs 15 residues. CDR3 nucleotides: TGTGCCAGCAGGGGAACAGGGATCGGGGCAGATACGCAGTATTTT. Its translation: CASRGTGIGADTQYF.

This rearrangement joins TRBV7-2 to TRBJ1-1; no clear D. This CDR3 comprises 13 residues. The germline CDR1 and CDR2 sequences are SGHTA and FQGNSA. Trimming removed 3 bases at V and 3 bases at J, with 8 bases between. For the CDR3, the DNA is TGTGCCAGCAGCTTGCCAGAATACACTGAAGCTTTCTTT. Translation: CASSLPEYTEAFF.

V usage is TRBV4-2 and J usage is TRBJ1-2; TRBD1 aligns across 7 bases. The CDR3 runs to 16 residues. The V gene's germline CDR1 is LGHNA and CDR2 YNFKEQ. The J segment lost 7 bases and the V segment lost 0 bases, leaving 11 bases of the junction unmatched. CDR3: CASSQEGGKPHAGYTF. In DNA, the CDR3 is TGTGCCAGCAGCCAAGAAGGGGGCAAGCCCCACGCTGGCTACACCTTC.

This sequence joins TRBV29-1 and TRBJ1-1, with D possibly TRBD1 on 5 matching bases. Per germline, CDR1 SQVTM and CDR2 ANQGSEA. Trimming took 3 bases from V and 4 from J, leaving 12 bases between them. This CDR3 has 13 residues. The CDR3 DNA sequence: TGCAGCGTTGATGGGGGAATGAGCACTGAAGCTTTCTTT. As protein: CSVDGGMSTEAFF.

The V call is TRBV11-3, the J call TRBJ2-1, with 10 bases aligning to TRBD2. The V and J ends lost 1 base and 5 bases, in that order; junction bases with no gene match: 8. Germline V gene data show CDR1 as SGHNT and CDR2 as YENEEA. The CDR3 contains 17 residues. The CDR3 region is CASSLGTLAGAHNEQFF. The CDR3 DNA sequence: TGTGCCAGCAGCTTAGGGACTCTAGCGGGAGCCCACAATGAGCAGTTCTTC.

This chain connects TRBV18 to TRBJ1-3, with D unresolved. This CDR3 spans 16 amino acids. Germline CDR1 reads KGHSH; CDR2 reads LQKENI. V was pared by 2 bases and J by 0 bases, with 11 bases between. CDR3 sequence reads: CASSPARSTSGNTIYF. CDR3 bases: TGTGCCAGCTCACCAGCCAGGTCAACCTCTGGAAACACCATATATTTT.

Points on this clone: One junction end disagrees with the germline gene, perhaps due to a read error. The chain employs TRBV6-1 and TRBJ1-2; a weak D match, TRBD1 (5 bases). CDR3 length equals 16 residues. In germline, CDR1 is MNHNS, CDR2 SASEGT. The CDR3 DNA sequence: TGTGCCAGCAGTGAAAGGGATACCGGGACTAACTCTGGCTACACCTTC. Its protein is CASSERDTGTNSGYTF.

The chain employs TRBV6-5 and TRBJ2-5; 10 bases line up with TRBD2. The CDR3 runs 15 residues. CDR1 and CDR2 (germline): MNHEY, SVGAGI. Losses at the gene ends were 7 bases for V and 2 bases for J; bases not matched to a gene: 7. CDR3 residues: CASTPQTSGQETQYF. Here the CDR3 DNA reads TGTGCCAGCACTCCCCAGACTAGCGGGCAAGAGACCCAGTACTTC.

The chain combines TRBV12-3 or TRBV12-4 with TRBJ1-1; 8 bases are shared with TRBD1. The CDR3 runs 12 residues. The V and J ends lost 5 bases and 11 bases, in that order; junction bases with no gene match: 7. The CDR3 DNA reads TGTGCCAGCAGTCCACGGACAGGGCTGGCTTTCTTT. Translation gives CASSPRTGLAFF.